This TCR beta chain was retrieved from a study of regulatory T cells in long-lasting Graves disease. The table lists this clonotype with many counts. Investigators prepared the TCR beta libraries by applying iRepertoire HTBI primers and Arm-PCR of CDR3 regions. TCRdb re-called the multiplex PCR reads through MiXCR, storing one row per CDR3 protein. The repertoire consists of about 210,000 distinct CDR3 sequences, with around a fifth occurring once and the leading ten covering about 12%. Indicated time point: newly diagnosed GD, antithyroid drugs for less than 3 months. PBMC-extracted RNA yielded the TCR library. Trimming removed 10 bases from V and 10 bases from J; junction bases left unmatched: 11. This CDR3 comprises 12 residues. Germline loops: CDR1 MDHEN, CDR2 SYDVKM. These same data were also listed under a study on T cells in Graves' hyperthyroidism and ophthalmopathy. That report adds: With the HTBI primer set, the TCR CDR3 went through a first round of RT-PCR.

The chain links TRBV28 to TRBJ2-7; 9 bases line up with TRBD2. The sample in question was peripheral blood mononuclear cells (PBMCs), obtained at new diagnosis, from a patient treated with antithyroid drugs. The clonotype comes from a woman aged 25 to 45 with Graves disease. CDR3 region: CATTDSGRSQYF. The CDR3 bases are TGTGCCACCACGGATAGCGGGAGATCTCAGTACTTC.